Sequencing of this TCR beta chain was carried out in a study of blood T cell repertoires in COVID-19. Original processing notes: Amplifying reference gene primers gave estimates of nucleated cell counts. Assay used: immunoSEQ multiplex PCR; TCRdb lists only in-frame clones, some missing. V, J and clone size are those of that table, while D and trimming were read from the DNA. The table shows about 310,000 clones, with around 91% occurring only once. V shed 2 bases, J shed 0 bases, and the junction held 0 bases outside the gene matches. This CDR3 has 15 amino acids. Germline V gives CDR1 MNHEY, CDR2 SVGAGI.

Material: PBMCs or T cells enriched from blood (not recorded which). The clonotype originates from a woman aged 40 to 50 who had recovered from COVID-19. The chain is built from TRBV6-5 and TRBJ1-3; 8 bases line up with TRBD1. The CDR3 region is CASSYGTGSGNTIYF. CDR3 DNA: TGTGCCAGCAGTTACGGGACAGGCTCTGGAAACACCATATATTTT.